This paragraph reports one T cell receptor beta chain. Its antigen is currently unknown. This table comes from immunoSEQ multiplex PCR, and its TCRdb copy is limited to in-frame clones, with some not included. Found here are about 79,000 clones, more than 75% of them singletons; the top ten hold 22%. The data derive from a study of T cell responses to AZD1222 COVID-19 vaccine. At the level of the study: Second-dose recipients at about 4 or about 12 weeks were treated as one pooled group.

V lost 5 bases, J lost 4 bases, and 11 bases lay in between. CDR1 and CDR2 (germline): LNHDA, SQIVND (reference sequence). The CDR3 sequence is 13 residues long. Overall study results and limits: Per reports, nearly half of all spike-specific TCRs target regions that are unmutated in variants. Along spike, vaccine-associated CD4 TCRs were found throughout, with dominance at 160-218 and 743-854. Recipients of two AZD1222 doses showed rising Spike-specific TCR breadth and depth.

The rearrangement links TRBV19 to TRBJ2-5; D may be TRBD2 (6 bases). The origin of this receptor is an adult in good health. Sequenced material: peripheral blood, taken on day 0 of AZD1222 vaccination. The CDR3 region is CASSPGLRETQYF. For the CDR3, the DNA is TGTGCCAGTAGTCCGGGACTGCGAGAGACCCAGTACTTC.